The clone carrying this TCR beta chain was counted a few times. The entry originates in a study of blood T cell repertoires in COVID-19. Study-level information: There were acute and convalescent COVID-19 samples, and they came from the United States, Italy and Spain. PBMCs, B-cell-depleted T cells, or T cells were the source of the cDNA or gDNA that made up the material.

Original methodology: The authors estimated nucleated cell counts from reference gene primer amplification. Some clones are missing from TCRdb's copy, which holds only in-frame ones; the method was immunoSEQ multiplex PCR. V, J and clone size derive from that table, while D and trimming were established from the DNA sequence. The table shows about 380,000 clones, with roughly 90% occurring only once. V was pared by 4 bases and J by 6 bases, with 5 bases of the junction left unmatched. CDR1 and CDR2 (germline): SGHTS, YDEGEE. This CDR3 spans 15 amino acids. The sequenced sample was peripheral blood. The sequence came from a man aged 18 to 30 with active or convalescent COVID-19. The gene calls are TRBV5-8 and TRBJ1-6; 9 bases are shared with TRBD1. The CDR3 DNA is TGTGCCAGCAGCCGAACGGGACAGGGTAATTCACCCCTCCACTTT. This encodes CASSRTGQGNSPLHF.